This T cell receptor (beta chain) was identified during a study of blood T cell repertoires in COVID-19. Assay used: immunoSEQ multiplex PCR; TCRdb lists only in-frame clones, some missing. The sample has 150,000 to 200,000 clones, 84% seen once. There are a few counts of this clone. The CDR3 is 14 residues long. Looked up from germline, CDR1 is SGHRS and CDR2 is YFSETQ. With 2 bases removed from V and 7 bases from J, the gap between germline ends came to 13 bases. The clonotype was recovered from a woman between 65 and 79 years old with COVID-19, enrolled during active disease. Sequencing input: peripheral blood. The chain combines TRBV5-1 with TRBJ2-1, with D possibly TRBD1 on 6 matching bases. The CDR3 sequence is CASSFGTNLNEQFF. DNA for the CDR3: TGCGCCAGCAGCTTCGGGACAAACCTAAATGAGCAGTTCTTC.